One sample yielded the 19 T cell receptor beta chains listed below, sequenced in a study of tumor-infiltrating lymphocytes in primary liver carcinoma. Total RNA and DNA came together from around 20-30 mg of bulk tissue without cell sorting. From roughly 0.5 ug total RNA, TCR beta cDNA was generated with a primer in the constant region. Nested multiplex PCR, run for three rounds with slightly modified ARM-PCR, yielded TCR beta libraries. Use of TRBV1-TRBV30 forward primers with a C-beta reverse primer characterized the first two PCR rounds, which lasted around 10 cycles each. TCRdb analysed the multiplex PCR reads with MiXCR anew, one entry per CDR3 protein. The sample yields under 110,000 distinct CDR3 sequences, about 63% seen once. The specimen was liver tumor tissue from sampling region 2. Subset specified: tumor region T2, inferior pole. The receptors come from a woman aged 55-69 years with primary liver carcinoma and hepatitis B virus infection.

This chain connects TRBV6-6 to TRBJ1-2; TRBD1 aligns across 9 bases. This CDR3 is built from 15 residues. The germline V gene has CDR1 MNHNY and CDR2 SVGAGI (reference sequence). J was trimmed by 3 bases and V by 7 bases; bases with no gene match: 9. CDR3 sequence reads: CASNLGQGDYYGYTF. Here the CDR3 DNA reads TGTGCCAGCAATTTGGGACAGGGAGATTACTATGGCTACACCTTC.

The chain has TRBV10-3 and TRBJ2-1; 7 nucleotides align to TRBD1. This CDR3 has 13 residues. Germline lookup yields CDR1 ENHRY and CDR2 SYGVKD. The CDR3 protein is CTNSTRQGNEQFF. The DNA of the CDR3 is TGTACCAACAGTACCCGACAGGGAAATGAGCAGTTCTTC.

This chain connects TRBV7-9 to TRBJ1-1; 8 nucleotides align to TRBD1. Losses at the gene ends were 7 bases for V and 12 bases for J; bases not matched to a gene: 10. The germline gives CDR1 SEHNR, CDR2 FQNEAQ (reference sequence). The CDR3 is 12 amino acids. The CDR3 loop reads CASTPVQGGTFF. CDR3 DNA: TGTGCCAGCACCCCGGTACAGGGGGGAACTTTCTTT.

Note on this clonotype: At one end, the junction sequence differs from germline, possibly due to a read error. The V call is TRBV6-2 or TRBV6-3, the J call TRBJ2-1; no clear D. CDR1 is MNHEY and CDR2 is SVGEGT in the germline V gene. The CDR3 contains 13 residues. The CDR3 DNA reads as TGTGCTAGCAGGATGACTGCGAACAATGAGCAGTTTTTC. Its protein product is CASRMTANNEQFF.

Details on this clonotype: An end of the junction differs from the germline gene, which may be a read error. The rearrangement uses TRBV12-3 or TRBV12-4 and TRBJ1-1, with 9 bases fitting TRBD1. CDR3 length equals 17 residues. CDR3 in amino acids: CASSLIPGQGSGTEASF. The CDR3 DNA sequence: TGTGCCAGTAGTTTAATACCGGGACAGGGTAGCGGCACTGAAGCTTCCTTT.

A word on this clonotype: A read error is possible here, since a much larger clone lies one base away. This chain joins TRBV28 and TRBJ2-3; 8 bases match TRBD1. V dropped 6 bases and J dropped 4; count of bases not matched to a gene: 6. The CDR3 is 14 residues long. CDR1 and CDR2 (germline): MDHEN, SYDVKM. CDR3: CASRGTGNSDTQYF. Here the CDR3 DNA reads TGTGCCAGCAGGGGGACAGGCAACTCAGATACGCAGTATTTT.

The rearrangement joins TRBV2 to TRBJ2-6, with 9 bases identical to TRBD1. This CDR3 region has 16 residues. CDR1 and CDR2 from the germline V gene are SNHLY and FYNNEI. With V trimmed by 6 bases and J by 1 base, 4 bases remained unmatched. The CDR3, as DNA: TGTGCCAGCAGGACGGGACAGGGATCTGGGGCCAACGTCCTGACTTTC. The encoded protein is CASRTGQGSGANVLTF.

Concerning this clonotype itself: This CDR3 is missing its conserved last phenylalanine or tryptophan, likely due to a read error. The chain recombines TRBV29-1 with TRBJ1-1; D not resolved. V lost 6 bases and J lost 11, with 19 bases in between. The CDR3 sequence is 12 residues long. CDR1 and CDR2 (germline): SQVTM, ANQGSEA. The CDR3 DNA sequence: TGCAGCGTCGGAGGGCGATCGAATCTGGCTTTCTCT. Its translation: CSVGGRSNLAFS.

In the case of this clonotype: Sequence at one end of the junction differs from germline and may be a read error. This sequence joins TRBV6-6 and TRBJ2-1; 13 nucleotides agree with TRBD2. CDR3 length: 17 amino acids. Looked up from germline, CDR1 is MNHNY and CDR2 is SVGAGI (reference sequence). The CDR3 spells CTSSYSSERLAGGEQFF. In DNA, the CDR3 is TGTACCAGCAGTTACAGCTCCGAGCGACTAGCGGGAGGAGAGCAGTTCTTC.

Only one count was recorded for this clonotype. Because it lacks the conserved phenylalanine or tryptophan at the end, this CDR3 is likely a read error. No DNA is shown, since the ends of the CDR3 on it are uncertain; the CDR3 is the one TCRdb lists. The chain uses TRBV12-3 or TRBV12-4 and TRBJ2-1; the table's TRBD1 call for D was not verified on the DNA. Ends included, the CDR3 has 16 residues. The CDR3 here is CASSPLVSSFNNEQIL.

In regard to this clonotype: Being one base from a much bigger clone, this may be a read error. The J gene is TRBJ2-5, the V gene TRBV5-6; perhaps TRBD1 as D (6 bases). Per germline, CDR1 SGHDT and CDR2 YYEEEE. Trimming took 3 bases from V and 4 from J, leaving 10 bases between them. The CDR3 contains 13 residues. CDR3 amino acids: CASSWDMAETQYF. CDR3 nucleotide sequence: TGTGCCAGCAGCTGGGACATGGCAGAGACCCAGTACTTC.

Points on this clonotype: A read error may account for a junction end that differs from germline. V usage is TRBV12-3 or TRBV12-4 and J usage is TRBJ1-5; D unresolved. The CDR3 contains 14 residues. The DNA for the CDR3 is TGTGTCAGCAGTTTAGCGCTCGTGGGGTCAGCCCAGCATTTT. Translating gives CVSSLALVGSAQHF.

The V gene is TRBV29-1, the J gene TRBJ2-7; 7 bases line up with TRBD2. Germline V gene data show CDR1 as SQVTM and CDR2 as ANQGSEA. The CDR3 covers 14 residues. With V trimmed by 5 bases and J by 4 bases, 11 bases remained unmatched. The CDR3 loop is CSVSGGRDSYEQYF. As DNA, the CDR3 is TGCAGCGTTTCTGGCGGGAGAGACTCGTACGAGCAGTACTTC.

The V gene is TRBV14, the J gene TRBJ1-6; D might be TRBD1 (5 bases). Germline V gene lookup returns CDR1 SGHDN and CDR2 FVKESK. The germline V and J ends were trimmed by 3 bases and 10 bases, with 28 bases remaining between them. The CDR3 consists of 19 residues. CDR3 in amino acids: CASSQPFEGPRFPKSPLHF. CDR3 DNA: TGTGCCAGCAGCCAGCCCTTCGAGGGGCCGAGGTTCCCGAAATCACCCCTCCACTTT.

Comment on this clonotype: A read error is possible here, since a much larger clone lies one base away. The genes are TRBV5-1 and TRBJ2-1; TRBD2 aligns across 10 bases. With V trimmed by 1 base and J by 10 bases, 5 bases remained unmatched. Germline V gives CDR1 SGHRS, CDR2 YFSETQ. This CDR3 has 14 amino acids. The CDR3 here is CASSLTSGTYEQFF. The CDR3 DNA reads TGCGCCAGCAGCTTGACTAGCGGGACCTACGAGCAGTTCTTC.

This chain links TRBV28 with TRBJ1-3; a possible D gene is TRBD1 (5 bases). V was pared by 7 bases and J by 0 bases, with 13 bases between. CDR1 MDHEN and CDR2 SYDVKM come from the germline V gene. This CDR3 has 15 residues. This chain's CDR3 is CASIRHRFSGNTIYF. For the CDR3, the DNA is TGTGCCAGCATCCGACACAGGTTCTCTGGAAACACCATATATTTT.

Worth noting for this clonotype: At one boundary the junction diverges from the germline segment, which might be a read error. The genes are TRBV10-2 and TRBJ1-1; no definite D call. CDR3 length: 13 residues. Germline V CDR1 and CDR2: WSHSY, SAAADI. The CDR3 region has the DNA TGCGCCAGCACCACCTGTGGGAACACTGAAGCCCTCTTT. This codes for CASTTCGNTEALF.

As to this clonotype: The junction shows a germline mismatch at one end, possibly a read error. The chain combines TRBV6-2 or TRBV6-3 with TRBJ2-5, with TRBD2 identical over 13 bases. The CDR3 loop spans 16 amino acids. CDR1 is MNHEY and CDR2 is SVGEGT in the germline V gene. The CDR3 is CAISTGLAGEQEAQYF. For the CDR3, the DNA is TGTGCCATCAGTACTGGACTAGCGGGGGAACAAGAGGCCCAGTACTTC.

Points on this clonotype: One end of the junction is discordant with germline, which a read error may explain. The J gene is TRBJ2-2, the V gene TRBV6-5; D is undetermined. The CDR3 contains 15 residues. Germline CDR1 and CDR2: MNHEY and SVGAGI. The CDR3 bases are TGTGCCAGCACTTACGGCCCATCGGTCCCCGGGGAGCTGTTTTTT. Its translation is CASTYGPSVPGELFF.